These T cell receptor beta chains were read from a single sample in a study of T cells in Graves' hyperthyroidism and ophthalmopathy. TCRdb redid the calling of the multiplex PCR reads with MiXCR, one entry per CDR3 protein. The sample shows about 690,000 distinct CDR3 sequences, roughly 17% of them seen only once. The specimen sequenced was blood. The receptors stem from a man between 45 and 60 years old with Graves' hyperthyroidism. Both conserved end residues are part of each CDR3. Where a row states a size, it is once, few, many or the class of an expanded clone; other rows omit it.

J gene,V gene,clone size,CDR3 protein
TRBJ2-7,TRBV12-3/TRBV12-4,few,CASSLAQGLSYEQYF
TRBJ1-1,TRBV29-1,few,CSVARGQETEAFF
TRBJ1-1,TRBV28,many,CASSPRGAHTEAFF
TRBJ1-5,TRBV28,few,CASSPNRVPWNQPQHF
TRBJ2-1,TRBV14,many,CASSQDWGLAGFGYNEQFF
TRBJ2-2,TRBV5-4,.,CASSLWGITLAGELFF
TRBJ2-2,TRBV27,many,CASRPGLNTGELFF
TRBJ2-7,TRBV27,many,CASSLISLAGPYEQYF
TRBJ2-7,TRBV10-3,many,CAISESTGTNEQYF
TRBJ2-2,TRBV10-3,.,CAIKLEFANTGELFF
TRBJ2-1,TRBV15,few,CATSRVGGGSYNEQFF
TRBJ2-1,TRBV24-1,few,CATSDLGRRGSDEQFF
TRBJ2-2,TRBV12-3/TRBV12-4,many,CASSFISRYANTGELFF
TRBJ1-2,TRBV6-2/TRBV6-3,many,CASSLTGGLFEDYGYTF